One sample yielded the 5 T cell receptor beta chains listed below, sequenced in a study of CD8 T cells in Susac syndrome. RNA, at roughly 0.5 to 1 ug, was reverse transcribed with random hexamers. From the immunoSEQ multiplex PCR reads, TCRdb called clonotypes with MiXCR, one entry per CDR3 protein. The profile shows some 170,000 distinct CDR3 sequences, roughly 94% of them singletons. Source material: CD4+ T cells from PBMCs. Source of these receptors: a human donor with Susac syndrome.

In its sample, this clonotype was seen once. The V and J genes are TRBV30 and TRBJ1-2; D gene unclear. CDR1 is GTSNPN, CDR2 SVGIG, per germline (reference sequence). The CDR3 consists of 14 residues. V was cut by 4 bases and J by 8 bases, with 20 bases left in between. DNA of the CDR3: TGTGCCTGGACCATTGAACAGTCTATCGGAGGCTACACCTTC. This sequence encodes CAWTIEQSIGGYTF.

The chain couples TRBV7-7 to TRBJ2-7, with 8 bases aligning to TRBD1. After removal of 6 bases from V and 3 bases from J, the junction contained 10 bases not matched to a gene. This CDR3 contains 15 residues. CDR1 is SSHAT and CDR2 is FNYEAQ in the germline V gene (reference sequence). CDR3 sequence reads: CASRFRQGLSYEQYF. The CDR3 region has the DNA TGTGCCAGCAGGTTTAGACAGGGGTTAAGCTACGAGCAGTACTTC.

The V call is TRBV12-3 or TRBV12-4, the J call TRBJ1-4, with D possibly being TRBD1 (6 bases). Trimming took off 5 bases at V and 8 bases at J, with 18 bases between the two ends. This CDR3 spans 15 amino acids. For the CDR3, the DNA is TGTGCCAGCAGTGGCCACAGGGTGTTAGGAGAAAAACTGTTTTTT. This sequence encodes CASSGHRVLGEKLFF.

The chain recombines TRBV6-6 with TRBJ2-5, with 11 bases aligning to TRBD1. The V and J ends lost 5 bases and 0 bases, in that order; junction bases with no gene match: 5. The CDR3 runs to 16 residues. Germline loops: CDR1 MNHNY, CDR2 SVGAGI (reference sequence). The CDR3 DNA reads as TGTGCCAGCAGTGGCCGGACAGGGGGCAACCAAGAGACCCAGTACTTC. Translation gives CASSGRTGGNQETQYF.

This chain joins TRBV20-1 and TRBJ1-1; tentatively, D is TRBD1 (5 bases). Germline assignment: CDR1 DFQATT and CDR2 SNEGSKA (reference sequence). CDR3 length: 12 residues. The V gene lost 0 bases and the J gene lost 8 bases, with 10 bases spanning the gap. As DNA, the CDR3 is TGCAGTGCTAGAGATGACGGGGCCGAAGCTTTCTTT. Translated: CSARDDGAEAFF.